Listed below are T cell receptor beta chains from one sample, sequenced in a study of cytomegalovirus exposure and HLA in healthy donors. Assay: immunoSEQ multiplex PCR; the TCRdb copy retains only in-frame clones and omits some. The sample lists some 150,000 clones, 82% occurring once. Source material: PBMCs. All receptors come from a woman in her fifties or sixties in good health and CMV-seropositive. CDR3s include the opening cysteine and the closing phenylalanine or tryptophan. Each record gives: D gene, V gene, J gene, clone size, CDR3 DNA, CDR3 protein. A D gene is named only where the DNA matches it firmly. The size of a clone is reported for some rows only, either as once, few or many, or as a class for expanded clones.

TRBD1,TRBV15,TRBJ1-2,.,TGTGCCACCAGCAGAGATAAGACAGGGGGCAACTATGGCTACACCTTC,CATSRDKTGGNYGYTF
.,TRBV11-2,TRBJ2-3,.,TGTGCCAGCAGCTTACCCTTGGACTGCTGCACAGATACGCAGTATTTT,CASSLPLDCCTDTQYF
TRBD1,TRBV14,TRBJ1-3,.,TGTGCCAGCAGTCGGACAGGGGGCTCTGGAAACACCATATATTTT,CASSRTGGSGNTIYF
TRBD1,TRBV25-1,TRBJ2-7,once,TGTGCCAGCAGTGCCGGGACAGGGGGCGCGTCGCCTGAGCAGTACTTC,CASSAGTGGASPEQYF
.,TRBV11-2,TRBJ2-7,.,TGTGCCAGCAGGCTCAGGGGTGTCCCCCTTTACGAGCAGTACTTC,CASRLRGVPLYEQYF
.,TRBV5-1,TRBJ2-2,once,TGCGCCAGCAGGCCCCCCAGGGGAGAAGGGACCGGGGAGCTGTTTTTT,CASRPPRGEGTGELFF
.,TRBV20-1,TRBJ1-3,few,TGCAGTGCCGAGGGGGTAAACACCATATATTTT,CSAEGVNTIYF
.,TRBV27,TRBJ1-6,.,TGTGCCAGCAGTCGATCGACAGAGAATTCACCCCTCCACTTT,CASSRSTENSPLHF
.,TRBV5-6,TRBJ2-7,.,TGTGCCAGCAGCTTGATAGCCTCCTACGAGCAGTACTTC,CASSLIASYEQYF
.,TRBV13,TRBJ1-1,.,TGTGCCAGCAGCTTTAGACAGACGAACACTGAAGCTTTCTTT,CASSFRQTNTEAFF
TRBD2,TRBV2,TRBJ2-7,few,TGTGCCAGCAGTGAATTAACTAGCGGCTTCTACGAGCAGTACTTC,CASSELTSGFYEQYF
TRBD1,TRBV30,TRBJ2-5,.,TGTGCCTGGAGTGTAGGGACAGGGCGGTCAGAGACCCAGTACTTC,CAWSVGTGRSETQYF
.,TRBV4-2,TRBJ1-2,.,TGTGCCAGCAGGGACGGGGCTAACTATGGCTACACCTTC,CASRDGANYGYTF
TRBD1,TRBV7-8,TRBJ1-2,once,TGTGCCAGCAGCCTCGACGGCAGGGGGAACTATGGCTACACCTTC,CASSLDGRGNYGYTF
.,TRBV11-2,TRBJ1-6,.,TGTGCCAGCAGCTCTCTTAATTCACCCCTCCACTTT,CASSSLNSPLHF
TRBD2,TRBV9,TRBJ2-1,.,TGTGCCAGCAGCGTAGATCCAGCGGGGAGGTCCTTGGATGAGCAGTTCTTC,CASSVDPAGRSLDEQFF
TRBD2,TRBV6-1,TRBJ2-1,.,TGTGCCAGTACCGGACTAGCGGGGGGAGTGGAGCAGTTCTTC,CASTGLAGGVEQFF
.,TRBV7-9,TRBJ2-3,few,TGTGCCAGCGGCGGGGCAGATACGCAGTATTTT,CASGGADTQYF
TRBD2,TRBV5-1,TRBJ2-7,.,TGCGCCAGCAGCTTGTCGCTAGCGGGGGGGAATTACGAGCAGTACTTC,CASSLSLAGGNYEQYF
TRBD2,TRBV6-1,TRBJ2-1,.,TGTGCCAGTCAAGGGACTAGGGGATCGCGTGAGCAGTTCTTC,CASQGTRGSREQFF
.,TRBV9,TRBJ2-1,.,TGTGCCAGCAGCGTTGGGCTGAGGGGGATGGATGAGCAGTTCTTC,CASSVGLRGMDEQFF
.,TRBV7-2,TRBJ1-2,.,TGTGCCAGCAGCTTAGTGGAGGGGGGGACTAATGGCTACACCTTC,CASSLVEGGTNGYTF
.,TRBV21-1,TRBJ1-1,.,TGTGCCAGCAGCAAAGAACAGGGGGCGAGAGTGAACACTGAAGCTTTCTTT,CASSKEQGARVNTEAFF
.,TRBV27,TRBJ2-3,.,TGTGCCAGCAGTTTATGGGGGACATCCACAGATACGCAGTATTTT,CASSLWGTSTDTQYF
TRBD1,TRBV5-4,TRBJ1-2,.,TGTGCCAGCAGCTTGGACCTAGGACAGGGGAAGGGCTACACCTTC,CASSLDLGQGKGYTF
.,TRBV11-2,TRBJ1-2,.,TGTGCCAGCAGCTTAGATCGCCGGGGAGGGCTGGGTGGCTACACCTTC,CASSLDRRGGLGGYTF
TRBD1,TRBV10-2,TRBJ2-2,.,TGCGCCAGCGCAAGACAGGGGGCGCCCGGGGAGCTGTTTTTT,CASARQGAPGELFF
.,TRBV7-7,TRBJ2-7,.,TGTGCTAGCAGCTTAGGAACGGGGACAAACTACGAGCAGTACTTC,CASSLGTGTNYEQYF
.,TRBV2,TRBJ1-1,once,TGTGCCAGGGACGGGGGGGGAGTAGCTTTCTTT,CARDGGGVAFF
.,TRBV21-1,TRBJ1-2,.,TGTGCCAGCCAAGTTTTGCTACAGGGATTTGTCTACTTC,CASQVLLQGFVYF
TRBD2,TRBV27,TRBJ2-4,.,TGTGCCAGCAGTTTCAAAGCGGGGCTACAAAACATTCAGTACTTC,CASSFKAGLQNIQYF
TRBD1,TRBV18,TRBJ2-7,.,TGTGCCAGCTCACCGGACAGGGCATCCTACGAGCAGTACTTC,CASSPDRASYEQYF
TRBD1,TRBV18,TRBJ2-1,.,TGTGCCAGCTCACCATTAGCGACAGGGAGCTCCTACAATGAGCAGTTCTTC,CASSPLATGSSYNEQFF
.,TRBV1,TRBJ2-3,.,TGCACCAGCAGCCCTTCCTCCCTTCTAGAGACTCAGAACCGATCAGATACGCAGTATTTT,CTSSPSSLLETQNRSDTQYF
TRBD1,TRBV30,TRBJ2-1,.,TGTGCCTGGAGCCACGACAGGGGACAGTTCTTC,CAWSHDRGQFF
.,TRBV2,TRBJ1-2,.,TGTGCCAGCAGTGAAGGTTTCTCGGGCTACACCTTC,CASSEGFSGYTF
.,TRBV6-5,TRBJ1-1,few,TGTGCCAGCAGTGTAAAGAACACTGAAGCTTTCTTT,CASSVKNTEAFF
.,TRBV10-3,TRBJ1-2,.,TGTGCCATCAGTGAGTCGACGCGGGGAGGGGATGGCTACACCTTC,CAISESTRGGDGYTF
TRBD1,TRBV2,TRBJ2-7,.,TGTGCCAGCAGTATAAGTAGGACAGGGACGGGCGAGCAGTACTTC,CASSISRTGTGEQYF
TRBD2,TRBV13,TRBJ2-4,.,TGTGCCAGCAGCAGACGGGGGGGGAAAAACATTCAGTACTTC,CASSRRGGKNIQYF
.,TRBV4-1,TRBJ1-2,.,TGCGCCAGCAGCCAAGAATGGGGATCGGGGTATGGCTACACCTTC,CASSQEWGSGYGYTF
.,TRBV10-2,TRBJ2-2,once,TGCGCCAGCAGTGCCGGCGGGGAGCTGTTTTTT,CASSAGGELFF
TRBD2,TRBV13,TRBJ2-7,.,TGTGCCAGCAGTCAAGGGAGCGGGGCCTACGAGCAGTACTTC,CASSQGSGAYEQYF
.,TRBV5-1,TRBJ2-2,.,TGCGCCAGCAGCCCTGGATACAGGGAGACCGGGGAGCTGTTTTTT,CASSPGYRETGELFF
TRBD2,TRBV27,TRBJ2-7,few,TGTGCCAGCAGTTCTCCGGGACTAGCCTACGAGCAGTACTTC,CASSSPGLAYEQYF
TRBD2,TRBV27,TRBJ2-1,.,TGTGCCAGCAGTTTGGGCGGGGGACCCTACAATGAGCAGTTCTTC,CASSLGGGPYNEQFF
.,TRBV7-8,TRBJ2-7,.,TGTGCCAGCAGCTTAGAGGGGAACGAGCAGTACTTC,CASSLEGNEQYF
.,TRBV4-1,TRBJ2-5,.,TGCGCCAGCAGCCAAGAACCCCCACAAGGGGGGGCGCGGGAGACCCAGTACTTC,CASSQEPPQGGARETQYF
TRBD1,TRBV5-1,TRBJ1-1,.,TGCGCCAGCAGCGGGGACAGGGGTCGGACTGAAGCTTTCTTT,CASSGDRGRTEAFF
.,TRBV5-5,TRBJ2-7,.,TGTGCCAGCAGCTTGGTCCAGGTACCATCCTACGAGCAGTACTTC,CASSLVQVPSYEQYF
.,TRBV19,TRBJ1-4,.,TGTGCCAGTAGTATTCCGGGACAAGGGTCTGGAAAACTGTTTTTT,CASSIPGQGSGKLFF
.,TRBV5-4,TRBJ1-2,once,TGTGCCAGCAGCTTGTGGGCCGGAAGTGGCTACACCTTC,CASSLWAGSGYTF
.,TRBV10-2,TRBJ2-2,few,TGCGCCAGCGGGCGGGGAAACACCGGGGAGCTGTTTTTT,CASGRGNTGELFF
TRBD1,TRBV29-1,TRBJ1-2,.,TGCAGCGTTGAAGGACAGGGAGTCTATGGCTACACCTTC,CSVEGQGVYGYTF
.,TRBV6-1,TRBJ2-7,.,TGTGCCAGCAGTTGGCAGGGGGGAAGCTCCTACGAGCAGTACTTC,CASSWQGGSSYEQYF
.,TRBV7-2,TRBJ1-1,.,TGTGCCAGCAGCCCTGTCGCTGAAGCTTTCTTT,CASSPVAEAFF